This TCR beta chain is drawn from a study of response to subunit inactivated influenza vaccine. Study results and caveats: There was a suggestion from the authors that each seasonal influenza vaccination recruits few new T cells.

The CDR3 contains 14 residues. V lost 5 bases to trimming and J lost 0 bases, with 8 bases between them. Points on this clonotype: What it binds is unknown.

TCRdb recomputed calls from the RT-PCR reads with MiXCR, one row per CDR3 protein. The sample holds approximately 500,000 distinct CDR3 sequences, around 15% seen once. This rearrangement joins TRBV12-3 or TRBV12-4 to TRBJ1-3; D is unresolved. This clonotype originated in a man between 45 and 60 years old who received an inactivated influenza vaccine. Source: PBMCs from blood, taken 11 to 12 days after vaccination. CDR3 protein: CASSRASSGNTIYF. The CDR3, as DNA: TGTGCCAGCAGTAGGGCCAGCTCTGGAAACACCATATATTTT.